These T cell receptor beta chains were read from a single sample in a study of cytomegalovirus exposure and HLA in healthy donors. Profiling relied on immunoSEQ multiplex PCR, and the TCRdb table lists in-frame clones only, not all of them. The table shows 100,000 to 150,000 clones, with 70% to 80% occurring only once. Input material: PBMCs. These receptors were collected from a woman aged 60-75 years in good health and CMV-seropositive. CDR3s leave out the opening cysteine and the closing phenylalanine or tryptophan. The D gene is left open where the match is weak.

j_call: TRBJ1-1; v_call: TRBV7-9; d_call: NA; cdr3_aa: ASSLANSAEAF
j_call: TRBJ1-2; v_call: TRBV7-9; d_call: NA; cdr3_aa: ASSLYRDGYT
j_call: TRBJ1-2; v_call: TRBV5-8; d_call: NA; cdr3_aa: ASSLGPGYGYT
j_call: TRBJ2-7; v_call: TRBV6-6; d_call: NA; cdr3_aa: ASSRQFYEQY
j_call: TRBJ2-5; v_call: TRBV18; d_call: TRBD1; cdr3_aa: ASSPGDSIQETQY
j_call: TRBJ2-4; v_call: TRBV5-8; d_call: TRBD2; cdr3_aa: ASSPGGAKNIQY
j_call: TRBJ2-7; v_call: TRBV19; d_call: NA; cdr3_aa: ASSILANREITYEQY
j_call: TRBJ2-5; v_call: TRBV7-3; d_call: NA; cdr3_aa: ASSPTGSQETQY
j_call: TRBJ2-1; v_call: TRBV7-7; d_call: NA; cdr3_aa: ASSPSRGVRNEQF
j_call: TRBJ1-2; v_call: TRBV9; d_call: NA; cdr3_aa: ASSVTIIGGKSKGYGYT
j_call: TRBJ1-1; v_call: TRBV7-3; d_call: TRBD1; cdr3_aa: ASSLTGQGAGGTEAF
j_call: TRBJ2-2; v_call: TRBV18; d_call: NA; cdr3_aa: AGGSYTTGELF
j_call: TRBJ2-7; v_call: TRBV10-3; d_call: NA; cdr3_aa: AISEDTSYEQY
j_call: TRBJ2-3; v_call: TRBV7-2; d_call: NA; cdr3_aa: ASRLARDTQY
j_call: TRBJ2-7; v_call: TRBV6-5; d_call: TRBD1; cdr3_aa: ASSYLRDRGTYEQY
j_call: TRBJ1-5; v_call: TRBV7-6; d_call: TRBD1; cdr3_aa: ASSSLGDSYQPQH
j_call: TRBJ1-2; v_call: TRBV19; d_call: NA; cdr3_aa: ASSPPAGSNYGYT
j_call: TRBJ1-1; v_call: TRBV9; d_call: TRBD1; cdr3_aa: ASSVVLGGNTEAF
j_call: TRBJ1-5; v_call: TRBV19; d_call: NA; cdr3_aa: ASTPSGTRHQPQH
j_call: TRBJ1-2; v_call: TRBV7-2; d_call: NA; cdr3_aa: ASSSRDYANYGYT
j_call: TRBJ2-7; v_call: TRBV19; d_call: TRBD1; cdr3_aa: ASSTDRAYYEQY
j_call: TRBJ2-1; v_call: TRBV9; d_call: NA; cdr3_aa: ASTKGFYNEQF
j_call: TRBJ2-7; v_call: TRBV6-1; d_call: NA; cdr3_aa: ASSVVQSLY
j_call: NA; v_call: TRBV14; d_call: NA; cdr3_aa: ASSAYRESHEQY
j_call: TRBJ2-7; v_call: TRBV2; d_call: NA; cdr3_aa: AREGRHSYEQY
j_call: TRBJ2-3; v_call: TRBV4-1; d_call: NA; cdr3_aa: ASSPREEGTDTQY
j_call: TRBJ2-1; v_call: TRBV9; d_call: NA; cdr3_aa: ASSVDGGYNEQF
j_call: TRBJ2-7; v_call: TRBV11-2; d_call: TRBD1; cdr3_aa: ASNTGVEYEQY
j_call: TRBJ1-2; v_call: TRBV6-5; d_call: NA; cdr3_aa: ASSHGQLNYGYT
j_call: TRBJ1-3; v_call: TRBV5-1; d_call: TRBD1; cdr3_aa: ASSVRTGAGNTIY
j_call: TRBJ2-7; v_call: TRBV6-5; d_call: TRBD1; cdr3_aa: ASSYSRGQGAYEQY
j_call: TRBJ1-6; v_call: TRBV6-5; d_call: TRBD1; cdr3_aa: ASSYGDRAYNSPLH
j_call: TRBJ1-2; v_call: TRBV15; d_call: NA; cdr3_aa: ATSPDRRQGYT
j_call: TRBJ2-1; v_call: TRBV25-1; d_call: TRBD1; cdr3_aa: ASSADTGTGIGNEQF
j_call: TRBJ2-5; v_call: TRBV29-1; d_call: NA; cdr3_aa: SSRLLMQETQY
j_call: TRBJ2-3; v_call: TRBV6-1; d_call: NA; cdr3_aa: ASVERTSSTDTQY
j_call: TRBJ2-2; v_call: TRBV5-1; d_call: NA; cdr3_aa: ASSPGQEAGELF
j_call: TRBJ2-7; v_call: TRBV9; d_call: NA; cdr3_aa: ASSVGSGVYEQY
j_call: TRBJ1-1; v_call: TRBV27; d_call: NA; cdr3_aa: ASFQGPNTEAF
j_call: TRBJ1-4; v_call: TRBV12-5; d_call: NA; cdr3_aa: ASGLLLTTNEKLF
j_call: TRBJ2-7; v_call: TRBV10-3; d_call: TRBD2; cdr3_aa: AIKLAGTYEQY
j_call: TRBJ2-3; v_call: TRBV4-2; d_call: TRBD2; cdr3_aa: ASSQGTSGDTQY
j_call: TRBJ2-7; v_call: TRBV6-1; d_call: NA; cdr3_aa: ASSTPGSGMY
j_call: TRBJ1-5; v_call: TRBV2; d_call: TRBD1; cdr3_aa: ASSDEGASNQPQH
j_call: TRBJ2-7; v_call: TRBV9; d_call: NA; cdr3_aa: ASTPGSSLYEQY